The next 16 T cell receptor beta chains were all read from a single sample in a study of T cell responses to AZD1222 COVID-19 vaccine. Generated by immunoSEQ multiplex PCR, the TCRdb table keeps only in-frame clones and is missing some. This sample yields roughly 150,000 clones, of which more than 75% are seen a single time; approximately 3% belongs to the top ten. Sequenced here: peripheral blood, sampled 28 days after the second AZD1222 dose. Every receptor here comes from an adult who received the AZD1222 COVID-19 vaccine.

The CDR3 is CASSLLEGPYEQYF. CDR3 nucleotide sequence: TGTGCCAGCAGCTTGTTAGAGGGCCCCTACGAGCAGTACTTC. J is TRBJ2-7 and V is TRBV7-9; perhaps TRBD2 as D (5 bases). The germline V gene encodes CDR1 SEHNR and CDR2 FQNEAQ (reference sequence). Trimming shortened V by 3 bases and J by 2 bases, and 11 bases separated the two germline ends. This CDR3 contains 14 residues.

This chain connects TRBV12-3 or TRBV12-4 to TRBJ1-5; D is possibly TRBD1 (5 bases). V was pared by 6 bases and J by 9 bases, with 15 bases between. The length of the CDR3 is 13 residues. The CDR3 loop is CASSFDSYRPQHF. Written as DNA, the CDR3 is TGTGCCAGCAGCTTTGACAGCTATCGGCCCCAGCATTTT.

V is TRBV18 and J is TRBJ1-1; D unclear. The length of the CDR3 is 12 residues. Trimming removed 5 bases from V and 6 bases from J, with 10 bases in between. Looked up from germline, CDR1 is KGHSH and CDR2 is LQKENI. The chain's CDR3 is CASSNGEAEAFF. DNA for the CDR3: TGTGCCAGCTCAAATGGTGAGGCTGAAGCTTTCTTT. Filled out from reference TRBV18 and TRBJ1-1, the complete variable domain reads NAGVMQNPRHLVRRRGQEARLRCSPMKGHSHVYWYRQLPEEGLKFMVYLQKENIIDESGMPKERFSAEFPKEGPSILRIQQVVRGDSAAYFCASSNGEAEAFFGQGTRLTVV.

The chain employs TRBV9 and TRBJ1-6; D is ambiguous. Germline V gene sequence: CDR1 SGDLS, CDR2 YYNGEE. V lost 0 bases, J lost 6 bases, and 10 bases lay in between. The CDR3 length is 15 residues. CDR3 DNA sequence: TGTGCCAGCAGCGTAGGGTCGGTGACTAATTCACCCCTCCACTTT. Translated: CASSVGSVTNSPLHF.

This clone was detected only once. J is TRBJ2-3 and V is TRBV28; D unresolved. Trimming left V 2 bases short and J 1 base short, with 10 bases between. The CDR3 has 15 amino acids. Germline V gene sequence: CDR1 MDHEN, CDR2 SYDVKM. The CDR3 DNA reads as TGTGCCAGCAGTTTAGCGGCGGATCGCACAGATACGCAGTATTTT. Residues: CASSLAADRTDTQYF.

Regarding this clone: One end of the junction is discordant with germline, which a read error may explain. The chain couples TRBV7-7 to TRBJ2-5; D not certain. The CDR3 consists of 15 residues. Germline V gene lookup returns CDR1 SSHAT and CDR2 FNYEAQ (reference sequence). DNA for the CDR3: TGTGCTAGCAGCCTAAACCCCACCGCGAGGGAGACCCAGTACTTC. Amino acids: CASSLNPTARETQYF.

V gene TRBV7-2 combines with J gene TRBJ1-4; D is uncertain. The CDR3 is made up of 17 amino acids. V lost 1 base and J lost 4, with 16 bases in between. Germline CDR1 and CDR2: SGHTA and FQGNSA. CDR3 region: CASSLVRGGPLNEKLFF. DNA for the CDR3: TGTGCCAGCAGCTTAGTCCGGGGAGGCCCCCTTAATGAAAAACTGTTTTTT. Together with reference TRBV7-2 and TRBJ1-4, the CDR3 gives the full variable domain: GAGVSQSPSNKVTEKGKDVELRCDPISGHTALYWYRQSLGQGLEFLIYFQGNSAPDKSGLPSDRFSAERTGGSVSTLTIQRTQQEDSAVYLCASSLVRGGPLNEKLFFGSGTQLSVL.

This clone ranks as medium-sized. The rearrangement uses TRBV5-1 and TRBJ2-2; possibly TRBD1 for D (5 bases). Germline CDR1 and CDR2: SGHRS and YFSETQ. Deletions cut 6 bases from V and 3 bases from J, with 15 bases between. The CDR3 covers 15 residues. CDR3 sequence (DNA): TGCGCCAGCACCTCGAGGACATGGGACACCGGGGAGCTGTTTTTT. Amino acids: CASTSRTWDTGELFF.

This clone was seen a single time. V is TRBV18 and J is TRBJ1-2; tentatively, D is TRBD1 (6 bases). Germline CDR1 and CDR2: KGHSH and LQKENI. Deletions cut 3 bases from V and 4 bases from J, with 9 bases between. The CDR3 extends over 13 amino acids. Here the CDR3 reads CASSPTGSYGYTF. CDR3 in DNA: TGTGCCAGCTCACCCACAGGGAGCTATGGCTACACCTTC.

V and J are TRBV5-6 and TRBJ1-5; possibly TRBD1 for D (5 bases). This CDR3 contains 15 residues. Germline V gene lookup returns CDR1 SGHDT and CDR2 YYEEEE. The germline V and J ends were trimmed by 4 bases and 3 bases, with 14 bases remaining between them. The CDR3 is CASSAFRGSNQPQHF. The CDR3 coding sequence is TGTGCCAGCAGCGCTTTTCGGGGCTCCAATCAGCCCCAGCATTTT.

The rearrangement joins TRBV11-2 to TRBJ2-7; D is undetermined. CDR1 SGHAT and CDR2 FQNNGV come from the germline V gene. This CDR3 is built from 13 residues. Trimming stripped 2 bases from V and 7 bases from J, with 12 bases between. CDR3 bases: TGTGCCAGCAGCTTACAAGGGATGGGGGAGCAGTACTTC. This encodes CASSLQGMGEQYF.

The chain combines TRBV19 with TRBJ1-1, with D hard to call. This CDR3 contains 14 residues. Germline CDR1 is LNHDA and CDR2 is SQIVND (reference sequence). Trimming took 4 bases from V and 4 from J, leaving 13 bases between them. This CDR3 reads CASSNPPATTEAFF. CDR3 DNA sequence: TGTGCCAGTAGTAACCCTCCAGCAACCACTGAAGCTTTCTTT.

V is TRBV28 and J is TRBJ2-5, with 9 bases that match TRBD2. The CDR3 is made up of 15 amino acids. V lost 8 bases, J lost 5 bases, and 12 bases stayed unmatched. Germline V gives CDR1 MDHEN, CDR2 SYDVKM. The CDR3 loop is CASLRSGGQGETQYF. DNA of the CDR3: TGTGCCAGCCTCAGAAGCGGGGGGCAGGGTGAGACCCAGTACTTC.

The chain has TRBV27 and TRBJ1-5; D gene uncertain. Trimming took 8 bases from V and 3 from J, leaving 14 bases between them. Germline V CDR1 and CDR2: MNHEY, SMNVEV (reference sequence). The CDR3 is made up of 14 amino acids. For the CDR3, the DNA is TGTGCCAGCGGGGTTGAGGGATACAATCAGCCCCAGCATTTT. It translates to CASGVEGYNQPQHF.

The rearrangement links TRBV4-2 to TRBJ1-1; D not resolved. Germline-derived CDR1 and CDR2 are LGHNA and YNFKEQ. V shed 0 bases and J shed 0 bases, with 8 bases lying between them. This CDR3 spans 15 amino acids. CDR3 sequence (DNA): TGTGCCAGCAGCCAAGAGAGGGCGCTGAACACTGAAGCTTTCTTT. It is translated as CASSQERALNTEAFF.

The rearrangement uses TRBV5-6 and TRBJ2-5; 11 bases are a match to TRBD2. The J segment lost 7 bases and the V segment lost 3 bases, leaving 14 bases of the junction unmatched. Germline CDR1 SGHDT, CDR2 YYEEEE. The CDR3 is 17 amino acids. The chain's CDR3 is CASSSPDSGRALVTQYF. CDR3 bases: TGTGCCAGCAGCTCGCCAGATAGCGGGAGGGCCTTAGTGACCCAGTACTTC.